The source of this T cell receptor (beta chain) is a study of T cells in localized non-small cell lung cancer. The protocol was immunoSEQ multiplex PCR, while the TCRdb copy is restricted to in-frame clones and leaves out a portion. The sample yields approximately 140,000 clones, about 89% seen once. The CDR3 totals 13 residues. Deletions cut 5 bases from V and 1 base from J, with 6 bases between. Germline CDR1 reads MDHEN; CDR2 reads SYDVKM. This TCR came from a female donor older than 55 with stage I lung adenocarcinoma. This material consisted of peripheral blood, taken before any cancer treatment. The rearrangement uses TRBV28 and TRBJ1-5; no reliable D call. The chain's CDR3 is CASSVPSNQPQHF. The CDR3 DNA reads TGTGCCAGCAGTGTCCCCAGCAATCAGCCCCAGCATTTT.